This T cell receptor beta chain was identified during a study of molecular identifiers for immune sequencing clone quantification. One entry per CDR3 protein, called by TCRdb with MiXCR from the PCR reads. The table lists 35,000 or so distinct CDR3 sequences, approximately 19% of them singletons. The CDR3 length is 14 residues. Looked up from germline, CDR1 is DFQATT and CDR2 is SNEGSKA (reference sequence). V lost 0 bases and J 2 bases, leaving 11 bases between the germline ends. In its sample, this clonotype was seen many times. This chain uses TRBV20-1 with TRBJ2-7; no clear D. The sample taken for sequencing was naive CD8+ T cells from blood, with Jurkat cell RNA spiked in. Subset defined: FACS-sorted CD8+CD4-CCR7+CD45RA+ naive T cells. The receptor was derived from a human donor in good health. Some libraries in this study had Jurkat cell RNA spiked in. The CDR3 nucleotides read TGCAGTGCTAGAGAAGAGAAGATAACCTACGAGCAGTACTTC. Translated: CSAREEKITYEQYF.